The next 13 T cell receptor beta chains were all read from a single sample in a study of T cell repertoires in cytomegalovirus infection. MiXCR was run by TCRdb on the reads, yielding one entry per CDR3 protein. The repertoire includes approximately 730,000 distinct CDR3 sequences, about 33% of them detected once, and around a sixth sits in the top ten. No cognate antigen is known for these TCRs. Specimen: cultured PBMCs, collected from culture after CMV antigen stimulation. The receptors here all came from a human donor in good health (CMV status not recorded). Some clones in this sample may be carry-over from other donors' samples.

This clonotype came up a few times. V gene TRBV19 combines with J gene TRBJ2-1, with TRBD1 matching over 7 bases. This CDR3 has 13 amino acids. With 5 bases clipped from V and 8 bases from J, the junction kept 6 bases outside the gene matches. The germline CDR1 and CDR2 sequences are LNHDA and SQIVND (reference sequence). For the CDR3, the DNA is TGTGCCAGTAGTCTGAACAGGGGCCATGAGCAGTTCTTC. This sequence encodes CASSLNRGHEQFF.

This clonotype was counted only a few times. The V call is TRBV27, the J call TRBJ2-7; 8 nucleotides match TRBD1. Germline V gene data show CDR1 as MNHEY and CDR2 as SMNVEV (reference sequence). This CDR3 contains 13 residues. The DNA of the CDR3 is TGTGCTAAACAGGGGGATACCGATTACGAGCAGTACTTC. This sequence encodes CAKQGDTDYEQYF.

The V and J genes are TRBV4-1 and TRBJ2-5; 7 bases map to TRBD1. Germline values: CDR1 MGHRA, CDR2 YSYEKL. The CDR3 covers 16 residues. V lost 1 base to trimming and J lost 4 bases; unmatched junction nucleotides: 9. CDR3 bases: TGCGCCAGCAGCCAAGTCGTTACAGGGGTCGGAGAGACCCAGTACTTC. Protein product: CASSQVVTGVGETQYF.

This clonotype was recorded a few times. V gene TRBV7-9 combines with J gene TRBJ2-3, with 8 bases fitting TRBD2. CDR1 is SEHNR and CDR2 is FQNEAQ in the germline V gene (reference sequence). After removal of 5 bases from V and 6 bases from J, the junction contained 13 bases not matched to a gene. The CDR3 extends over 16 amino acids. The CDR3 DNA is TGTGCCAGCAGCCCCCGGGGGGGACAAGGGAATGATACGCAGTATTTT. It encodes CASSPRGGQGNDTQYF. Full variable domain (rest looked up from reference TRBV7-9 and TRBJ2-3): DTGVSQNPRHKITKRGQNVTFRCDPISEHNRLYWYRQTLGQGPEFLTYFQNEAQLEKSRLLSDRFSAERPKGSFSTLEIQRTEQGDSAMYLCASSPRGGQGNDTQYFGPGTRLTVL.

The chain joins TRBV10-3 to TRBJ2-7; D remains ambiguous. The V end was cut by 10 bases, the J end by 3 bases, with 10 bases between. The CDR3 has 11 amino acids. The germline gives CDR1 ENHRY, CDR2 SYGVKD. The CDR3, as DNA: TGTGCCACCCAAAATTTCTACGAGCAGTACTTC. Protein product: CATQNFYEQYF.

In this sample, this clonotype turned up many times. This chain links TRBV7-2 with TRBJ1-3; possibly TRBD1 for D (5 bases). Deletions cut 1 base from V and 7 bases from J, with 11 bases between. The CDR3 length is 14 residues. Germline V gene data show CDR1 as SGHTA and CDR2 as FQGNSA. The CDR3 DNA follows: TGTGCCAGCAGCTTAGGCAGGGAGTCCAACACCATATATTTT. Translating it yields CASSLGRESNTIYF.

This clonotype has just a few counts. This rearrangement joins TRBV7-2 to TRBJ1-2; 10 bases line up with TRBD1. The CDR3 loop spans 14 amino acids. Trimming removed 5 bases from V and 8 bases from J; junction bases left unmatched: 8. Germline CDR1 and CDR2: SGHTA and FQGNSA. DNA of the CDR3: TGTGCCAGCAGCCCCGGGACAGGGGATCTGGGCTACACCTTC. It encodes CASSPGTGDLGYTF.

This clonotype occurred a few times. The CDR3 here is CASSSGTGVYEQYF. CDR3 DNA sequence: TGTGCCAGCAGTTCCGGGACAGGGGTCTACGAGCAGTACTTC. The V and J genes are TRBV12-3 or TRBV12-4 and TRBJ2-7; TRBD1 matches at 10 bases. Trimming at V came to 4 bases and at J to 3 bases, leaving 3 bases not matched to a gene. The CDR3 runs 14 residues.

J is TRBJ2-3 and V is TRBV24-1; possibly TRBD2 for D (6 bases). V lost 3 bases to trimming and J lost 1 base, with 16 bases between them. Germline values: CDR1 KGHDR, CDR2 SFDVKD. The CDR3 totals 17 residues. CDR3 bases: TGTGCCACCAGTGATCTAGTCCGGGACTCTTGCACAGATACGCAGTATTTT. This gives the protein CATSDLVRDSCTDTQYF.

This clonotype was seen once. This chain joins TRBV6-5 and TRBJ2-7, with D possibly matching TRBD1 (6 bases). Germline CDR1 is MNHEY and CDR2 is SVGAGI. V gave up 5 bases and J gave up 6 bases, with 20 bases separating them. CDR3 size: 15 residues. The CDR3 is CASSAQQGFATEQYF. For the CDR3, the DNA is TGTGCCAGCAGTGCCCAACAGGGATTCGCGACCGAGCAGTACTTC.

This clonotype turned up a few times. The V call is TRBV6-5, the J call TRBJ2-7; possibly TRBD1 for D (6 bases). Germline V gene data show CDR1 as MNHEY and CDR2 as SVGAGI. The CDR3 totals 14 residues. With 10 bases removed from V and 7 bases from J, the gap between germline ends came to 23 bases. The CDR3: CATEDSHGVREQYF. The DNA for the CDR3 is TGTGCCACCGAGGACAGCCACGGGGTGAGGGAGCAGTACTTC.

This clonotype was picked up a small number of times. The rearrangement links TRBV4-1 to TRBJ1-1, with a possible D match to TRBD1 (6 bases). CDR3 length: 12 residues. The germline V and J ends were trimmed by 0 bases and 12 bases, with 11 bases remaining between them. The germline V gene has CDR1 MGHRA and CDR2 YSYEKL. The CDR3 coding sequence is TGCGCCAGCAGCCAAGACCCCCAGGGGACTTTCTTT. It yields the protein CASSQDPQGTFF.

The chain recombines TRBV25-1 with TRBJ1-4; D gene unclear. V lost 3 bases, J lost 3 bases, and 11 bases lay in between. Germline CDR1 reads MGHDK; CDR2 reads SYGVNS. This CDR3 is 15 amino acids long. The CDR3, as DNA: TGTGCCAGCAGTGATAGTAGAACGGCTAATGAAAAACTGTTTTTT. Its protein product is CASSDSRTANEKLFF.